This T cell receptor beta chain was sequenced during a study of blood T cell repertoires in COVID-19. Study details: There were acute and convalescent COVID-19 samples, and they came from the United States, Italy and Spain.

The V and J ends lost 7 bases and 5 bases, in that order; junction bases with no gene match: 8. This CDR3 comprises 14 residues. The germline CDR1 and CDR2 sequences are SNHLY and FYNNEI. Here immunoSEQ multiplex PCR was the method, and the copy in TCRdb shows in-frame clones only, minus some. The repertoire holds roughly 87,000 clones, 65% to 85% seen once, with around a sixth in the top ten. This clonotype was obtained from a woman aged 55-69 years with acute or convalescent COVID-19. This chain joins TRBV2 and TRBJ1-5; 7 bases agree with TRBD1. The sample was peripheral blood. The CDR3, as DNA: TGTGCCAGCACCGCACAGGGGTTCGATCAGCCCCAGCATTTT. The encoded protein is CASTAQGFDQPQHF.